The 25 T cell receptor beta chains below were found in one sample sequenced in a study of T cell clonality in common variable immunodeficiency. Profiling relied on immunoSEQ multiplex PCR, and the TCRdb table lists in-frame clones only, not all of them. The sample yields tens of thousands of clones, without any singletons. The sample comprised peripheral blood mononuclear cells. These receptors came from a person aged 18-70 years in good health.

This clone appeared many times. The CDR3 end falls 3 residues outside the read, so it is completed with the germline J gene. The chain combines TRBV14 with TRBJ2-3; D is ambiguous. V dropped 5 bases and J dropped 2 bases, with 5 bases sitting between them. Germline V CDR1 and CDR2: SGHDN, FVKESK. This CDR3 region has 12 residues. The CDR3: CASSTNTDTQYF. The CDR3 DNA, read in part, is TGTGCCAGCAGCACAAACACAGATACG.

This clone was observed a few times. The CDR3 goes on 3 residues after the read ends, and that part is filled in from the germline J gene. This chain links TRBV20-1 with TRBJ1-4; D is ambiguous. This CDR3 region has 12 residues. Germline loops: CDR1 DFQATT, CDR2 SNEGSKA (reference sequence). Trimming shortened V by 4 bases and J by 0 bases, and 3 bases separated the two germline ends. The covered CDR3 bases are TGCAGTGCTACCTCAACTAATGAAAAA. Residues: CSATSTNEK. The complete CDR3 sequence is CSATSTNEKLFF.

This clone appeared many times. The sequence runs out 3 residues before the end of the CDR3; the remainder is reconstructed from the germline J gene. The chain uses TRBV19 and TRBJ2-3, with 11 bases aligning to TRBD1. In germline, CDR1 is LNHDA, CDR2 SQIVND (reference sequence). The CDR3 is made up of 17 amino acids. The trim removed 2 bases at V and 5 bases at J, leaving 9 bases unmatched. The DNA read from the CDR3 is TGTGCCAGTAGTATAAGAGGACAGGGGGCGATTCAAGATACG. It is translated as CASSIRGQGAIQDT. Given in full, the CDR3 is CASSIRGQGAIQDTQYF. The whole variable domain, filled in from reference TRBV19 and TRBJ2-3, reads DGGITQSPKYLFRKEGQNVTLSCEQNLNHDAMYWYRQDPGQGLRLIYYSQIVNDFQKGDIAEGYSVSREKKESFPLTVTSAQKNPTAFYLCASSIRGQGAIQDTQYFGPGTRLTVL.

This clone was seen many times. The CDR3 here is CSAPGLRSIQYF. CDR3 bases read: TGCAGTGCTCCGGGTCTCCGGAGCATT. This chain connects TRBV20-1 to TRBJ2-4; D gene uncertain. The read falls 3 residues short of the CDR3 end, and the missing part is taken from the germline J gene. Germline V lookup: CDR1 DFQATT, CDR2 SNEGSKA (reference sequence). V lost 5 bases, J lost 9 bases, and 14 bases lay in between. This CDR3 has 12 residues.

In this sample, this clone turned up many times. With the read ending 3 residues before the CDR3 end, the germline J gene is used to fill in that end. The chain uses TRBV20-1 and TRBJ2-7; 8 bases agree with TRBD2. The ends lost 6 bases at V and 1 base at J; junction bases unmatched: 8. Germline values: CDR1 DFQATT, CDR2 SNEGSKA (reference sequence). The CDR3 has 14 amino acids. CDR3: CSARLVAGSYEQYF. The CDR3 bases that were read are TGCAGTGCCAGGCTAGTAGCGGGGTCCTACGAG.

This clone was counted only a few times. The read gets to within 3 residues of the CDR3 end, and the germline J gene fills in the rest. This chain connects TRBV18 to TRBJ1-2; D is uncertain. The CDR3 totals 16 residues. Germline V gives CDR1 KGHSH, CDR2 LQKENI. The sequenced part of the CDR3 DNA is TGTGCCAGCTCACCTGCGACTAGCCGGGAATTAGTGACC. Protein product: CASSPATSRELVT. The full CDR3 is CASSPATSRELVTYTF.

This clone was counted many times. The CDR3 is CATNRDRYYEQYF. Partial CDR3 DNA: TGTGCCACTAACCGGGACAGGTACTACGAG. The chain links TRBV2 to TRBJ2-7; 8 bases line up with TRBD1. The read finishes 3 residues shy of the CDR3 end, and the germline J gene is used to complete it. Unmatched junction bases numbered 8, after V lost 10 bases and J lost 3 bases. Germline V gene sequence: CDR1 SNHLY, CDR2 FYNNEI. This CDR3 has 13 amino acids.

This clone has a count of ten or more. The sequence runs out 3 residues before the end of the CDR3; the remainder is reconstructed from the germline J gene. The chain uses TRBV20-1 and TRBJ2-1; D is unclear. Trimming shortened V by 4 bases and J by 2 bases, and 18 bases separated the two germline ends. This CDR3 region has 16 residues. Germline V gene lookup returns CDR1 DFQATT and CDR2 SNEGSKA (reference sequence). Partial CDR3 DNA: TGCAGTGCTACACCTAGGCTAGTAAAAACCTACAATGAG. Amino acids: CSATPRLVKTYNE. The complete CDR3 sequence is CSATPRLVKTYNEQFF.

This clone was counted ten times or more. The DNA ends 3 residues before the CDR3 does, and the rest of the CDR3 is filled in from the germline J gene. This chain links TRBV19 with TRBJ2-5, with 11 bases lining up with TRBD1. CDR3 length: 15 residues. V trimming: 5 bases; J trimming: 3 bases; junction bases outside the gene matches: 5. Germline V gene sequence: CDR1 LNHDA, CDR2 SQIVND (reference sequence). Here the CDR3 reads CASSSRDRGEETQYF. The sequenced CDR3 bases are TGTGCCAGTAGTTCCCGGGACAGGGGGGAAGAGACC.

This clone occurred many times. The sequence runs out 3 residues before the end of the CDR3; the remainder is reconstructed from the germline J gene. J is TRBJ1-2 and V is TRBV20-1, with 8 nucleotides matching TRBD1. V was clipped by 6 bases and J by 3 bases; unmatched bases: 9. Germline lookup yields CDR1 DFQATT and CDR2 SNEGSKA (reference sequence). The CDR3 length is 14 residues. This CDR3 is CSALTTGDHYGYTF. The sequenced CDR3 bases are TGCAGTGCCCTAACGACAGGGGACCACTATGGC.

On this clone: The read terminates 3 residues before the CDR3 end, so the remaining end is supplied by the germline J gene. The chain has TRBV19 and TRBJ2-1; 8 positions match TRBD2. The CDR3 loop spans 13 amino acids. From germline, CDR1 is LNHDA and CDR2 SQIVND (reference sequence). V trimming: 6 bases; J trimming: 6 bases; junction bases outside the gene matches: 4. The CDR3 DNA, read in part, is TGTGCCAGTAGCCCGACTAGCGTCAATGAG. Translated: CASSPTSVNE. The full CDR3 is CASSPTSVNEQFF.

This clone was counted many times. The CDR3 end is not reached by the read, which stops 3 residues before it; the germline J gene fills it in. This rearrangement joins TRBV7-6 to TRBJ2-1; maybe TRBD2 (6 bases). With 8 bases removed from V and 3 bases from J, the gap between germline ends came to 17 bases. The CDR3 loop spans 15 amino acids. Germline lookup yields CDR1 SGHVS and CDR2 FNYEAQ. The covered CDR3 bases are TGTGCCAGCGCGCCGGGGGTGGGAGTCTACAATGAG. Its protein is CASAPGVGVYNE. The whole CDR3 protein is CASAPGVGVYNEQFF.

This clone was counted many times. Read sequence stops 3 residues before the CDR3 end, and the germline J gene provides the missing end. This rearrangement joins TRBV7-9 to TRBJ2-2; TRBD1 is a possible D gene (6 bases). CDR3 length equals 14 residues. CDR1 SEHNR and CDR2 FQNEAQ come from the germline V gene (reference sequence). Between the trimmed V and J ends, which lost 5 bases and 3 bases, there was a span of 10 bases. Here the CDR3 reads CASSQRTDTGELFF. The covered CDR3 bases are TGTGCCAGCAGCCAGCGGACAGACACCGGGGAG.

This clone came up many times. The read terminates 3 residues ahead of where the CDR3 ends, so the germline J gene completes it. This chain links TRBV5-5 with TRBJ2-7, with 9 bases that match TRBD2. This CDR3 spans 15 amino acids. The germline gives CDR1 SGHKS, CDR2 YYEKEE (reference sequence). V lost 0 bases to trimming and J lost 3 bases; unmatched junction nucleotides: 4. The part of the CDR3 DNA that was read is TGTGCCAGCAGCTTGGAGGGTAGCGGGAGCTACGAG. This codes for CASSLEGSGSYE. The complete CDR3 sequence is CASSLEGSGSYEQYF.

About this clone: The read ends 3 residues before the CDR3 terminus; that terminus is restored from the germline J gene. The V call is TRBV5-5, the J call TRBJ2-7; perhaps TRBD1 as D (5 bases). V was cut by 0 bases and J by 2 bases, with 6 bases left in between. This CDR3 is 13 amino acids long. The V gene's germline CDR1 is SGHKS and CDR2 YYEKEE (reference sequence). The DNA read from the CDR3 is TGTGCCAGCAGCTTGGCAGGGACCTACGAG. Amino acid sequence: CASSLAGTYE. The whole CDR3 sequence is CASSLAGTYEQYF.

There are many counts of this clone. The sequenced CDR3 bases are TGTGCCAGCAGTATACAGGGGAGGGATCAGCCC. Translation gives CASSIQGRDQP. The whole CDR3 region reads CASSIQGRDQPQHF. The J gene is TRBJ1-5, the V gene TRBV6-2 or TRBV6-3; 7 positions agree with TRBD1. The read gets to within 3 residues of the CDR3 end, and the germline J gene fills in the rest. The CDR3 has 14 amino acids. Germline-derived CDR1 and CDR2 are MNHEY and SVGEGT. Unmatched junction bases numbered 6, after V lost 5 bases and J lost 5 bases.

This clone was counted at least ten times. The CDR3 end falls 3 residues outside the read, so it is completed with the germline J gene. The chain combines TRBV10-3 with TRBJ1-1, with a possible D match to TRBD1 (5 bases). This CDR3 has 13 amino acids. CDR1 and CDR2 from the germline V gene are ENHRY and SYGVKD. Incomplete CDR3 DNA: TGTGCCATCAGTGACTTGACAGCGACAGAA. It specifies CAISDLTATE. In full, the CDR3 is CAISDLTATEAFF.

This clone was counted ten times or more. The observed sequence ends 3 residues before the CDR3 terminus, with the missing tail filled in from the germline J gene. The gene calls are TRBV27 and TRBJ2-3; 12 bases align to TRBD2. The V and J ends lost 2 bases and 5 bases, in that order; junction bases with no gene match: 5. The CDR3 extends over 16 amino acids. Germline V gene data show CDR1 as MNHEY and CDR2 as SMNVEV (reference sequence). CDR3 DNA, as far as it was read: TGTGCCAGCAGTTTAATTGGACTAGCGGGAATAGATACG. Translating gives CASSLIGLAGIDT. The whole CDR3 region reads CASSLIGLAGIDTQYF.

The sample holds many counts of this clone. The read halts 3 residues ahead of the CDR3 end, with the missing end drawn from the germline J gene. The chain uses TRBV5-1 and TRBJ1-2; a possible D gene is TRBD1 (5 bases). The germline V and J ends were trimmed by 0 bases and 3 bases, with 12 bases remaining between them. Germline V gene sequence: CDR1 SGHRS, CDR2 YFSETQ. The CDR3 length is 15 residues. The CDR3 bases that were read are TGCGCCAGCAGCTTGGCTGGCCTAGGGGACTATGGC. Its translation is CASSLAGLGDYG. In full, the CDR3 reads CASSLAGLGDYGYTF.

This clone was counted many times. With the read ending 3 residues before the CDR3 end, the germline J gene is used to fill in that end. The chain joins TRBV19 to TRBJ2-6; 7 nucleotides match TRBD2. Trimming cost V 6 bases and J 3 bases; bases outside gene matches: 8. The CDR3 is 16 residues long. Germline V gene lookup returns CDR1 LNHDA and CDR2 SQIVND (reference sequence). The sequenced part of the CDR3 DNA is TGTGCCAGTAGCCCGGGGGGAGGGTTTGGGGCCAACGTC. The encoded protein is CASSPGGGFGANV. The CDR3 as a whole reads CASSPGGGFGANVLTF.

In its sample, this clone was seen a few times. The read finishes 3 residues shy of the CDR3 end, and the germline J gene is used to complete it. The chain is built from TRBV6-2 or TRBV6-3 and TRBJ2-1; 10 bases are a match to TRBD2. There are 17 residues in the CDR3. Per the germline V gene, CDR1 is MNHEY and CDR2 is SVGEGT. Germline trimming cut 6 bases from V and 7 bases from J; bases unmatched to any gene: 15. The CDR3 DNA, read in part, is TGTGCCAGCAGAGCCCAACGAAGCGGGAGGGCCATTAATGAG. This codes for CASRAQRSGRAINE. The entire CDR3 protein is CASRAQRSGRAINEQFF.

This clone was counted at least ten times. The CDR3 extends 3 residues past the end of the read, so its final part is completed from the germline J gene. The chain links TRBV7-7 to TRBJ2-1; 9 positions match TRBD2. The CDR3 runs to 15 residues. J lost 1 base, V lost 2 bases, and 0 bases had no gene match. Germline assignment: CDR1 SSHAT and CDR2 FNYEAQ (reference sequence). The sequenced part of the CDR3 DNA is TGTGCCAGCAGCTTACTAGCGGGGTCCTACAATGAG. Translating gives CASSLLAGSYNE. The entire CDR3 is CASSLLAGSYNEQFF.

This clone was picked up many times. This CDR3 is CASSSDRGDSGANVLTF. Incomplete CDR3 DNA: TGTGCCAGCTCATCCGACAGGGGGGACTCTGGGGCCAACGTC. This sequence joins TRBV18 and TRBJ2-6; 9 bases map to TRBD1. The CDR3 extends 3 residues past the end of the read, so its final part is completed from the germline J gene. CDR1 and CDR2 from the germline V gene are KGHSH and LQKENI. The CDR3 is made up of 17 amino acids. The V segment lost 5 bases and the J segment 0 bases; nucleotides outside the gene matches: 5.

This clone was seen repeatedly, ten times or more. The read halts 3 residues ahead of the CDR3 end, with the missing end drawn from the germline J gene. This sequence joins TRBV19 and TRBJ1-4; unclear D gene. This CDR3 is built from 12 residues. Germline V CDR1 and CDR2: LNHDA, SQIVND (reference sequence). The sequenced part of the CDR3 DNA is TGTGCCAGTAGTATCTCCCCGCGGAAA. This gives the protein CASSISPRK. From start to end, the CDR3 is CASSISPRKLFF. The entire variable domain, with the rest obtained from reference TRBV19 and TRBJ1-4, is as follows: DGGITQSPKYLFRKEGQNVTLSCEQNLNHDAMYWYRQDPGQGLRLIYYSQIVNDFQKGDIAEGYSVSREKKESFPLTVTSAQKNPTAFYLCASSISPRKLFFGSGTQLSVL.

This clone occurred a few times. Sequencing ends 3 residues short of the CDR3 end; the germline J gene provides the rest. The chain employs TRBV7-2 and TRBJ2-7; no definite D call. The germline V and J ends were trimmed by 2 bases and 5 bases, with 7 bases remaining between them. The V gene's germline CDR1 is SGHTA and CDR2 FQGNSA. CDR3 size: 12 residues. The CDR3 is CASSLRGHEQYF. CDR3 bases read: TGTGCCAGCAGCTTAAGAGGCCACGAG.